The T cell receptor (beta chain) described here comes from a study of response to subunit inactivated influenza vaccine. Germline V gene data show CDR1 as SEHNR and CDR2 as FQNEAQ (reference sequence). Trimming pared 6 bases from V and 10 bases from J, leaving 16 bases between. The CDR3 is made up of 14 amino acids. MiXCR, applied by TCRdb to the RT-PCR reads, yields one record per CDR3 protein. The table lists approximately 230,000 distinct CDR3 sequences, roughly an eighth of them singletons. This sequence was found in a man in his fifties or sixties who received an inactivated influenza vaccine. Sequencing was performed on non-naive T cells sorted from PBMCs, taken 14 to 15 days before vaccination. The chain is built from TRBV7-9 and TRBJ1-6; D not resolved. CDR3 coding DNA: TGTGCCAGCAGTTCTAGCAGCCGCGGCTCACCCCTCCACTTT. Translation gives CASSSSSRGSPLHF.